One sample yielded the 17 T cell receptor beta chains listed below, sequenced in a study of neurological immune-mediated disorders. TCRdb recomputed calls from the 5' RACE reads with MiXCR, one row per CDR3 protein. This table has fewer than 40,000 distinct CDR3 sequences, 4.6% appearing once. Source material: PBMCs. The receptors derive from a man younger than 35 in good health.

The sample holds many counts of this clonotype. Compared with germline, one end of the junction differs, possibly owing to a read error. The chain combines TRBV7-7 with TRBJ1-1; D not resolved. Germline assignment: CDR1 SSHAT and CDR2 FNYEAQ (reference sequence). CDR3 length: 13 amino acids. This chain's CDR3 is CASSLERDTEAFF. The CDR3 DNA follows: TGTGCTAGCAGTCTAGAACGAGACACTGAAGCTTTCTTT.

This clonotype was picked up many times. The chain recombines TRBV29-1 with TRBJ1-1; unclear D gene. This CDR3 region has 14 residues. Germline assignment: CDR1 SQVTM and CDR2 ANQGSEA. V lost 7 bases to trimming and J lost 1 base, with 16 bases between them. The DNA for the CDR3 is TGCAGCGCCCTAGGGCCCAGTAGGAACACTGAAGCTTTCTTT. Its protein is CSALGPSRNTEAFF. Complete variable domain (other parts from reference TRBV29-1 and TRBJ1-1): SAVISQKPSRDICQRGTSLTIQCQVDSQVTMMFWYRQQPGQSLTLIATANQGSEATYESGFVIDKFPISRPNLTFSTLTVSNMSPEDSSIYLCSALGPSRNTEAFFGQGTRLTVV.

Ten or more counts support this clonotype. This rearrangement joins TRBV10-3 to TRBJ2-4; D assignment may be TRBD1 or TRBD2 (5 bases each). CDR3 length equals 14 residues. The germline V and J ends were trimmed by 6 bases and 0 bases, with 9 bases remaining between them. Germline V lookup: CDR1 ENHRY, CDR2 SYGVKD. In DNA form, the CDR3 reads TGTGCCATCAGGGGGGACCTAGCCAAAAACATTCAGTACTTC. It codes for CAIRGDLAKNIQYF.

At least ten counts were recorded for this clonotype. The chain has TRBV5-1 and TRBJ1-1; D remains ambiguous. Germline V gives CDR1 SGHRS, CDR2 YFSETQ. Trimming removed 6 bases from V and 2 bases from J, with 11 bases in between. The CDR3 runs 13 residues. CDR3 in amino acids: CASTSGSNTEAFF. In DNA form, the CDR3 reads TGCGCCAGCACTTCGGGCAGCAACACTGAAGCTTTCTTT.

The sample holds many counts of this clonotype. J is TRBJ2-1 and V is TRBV29-1; maybe TRBD2 (6 bases). CDR3 length equals 14 residues. The V gene lost 3 bases and the J gene lost 0 bases, with 9 bases spanning the gap. Germline loops: CDR1 SQVTM, CDR2 ANQGSEA. The CDR3 sequence: CSVEGGNSYNEQFF. The CDR3 DNA is TGCAGCGTTGAGGGGGGAAACTCCTACAATGAGCAGTTCTTC.

This clonotype was seen at least ten times. The chain links TRBV7-3 to TRBJ2-3, with D perhaps TRBD2 (5 bases). The CDR3 runs 14 residues. The V gene's germline CDR1 is SGHTA and CDR2 FQGTGA. The ends were cut back, 6 bases at V and 6 bases at J, with 16 bases in the middle. CDR3 amino acids: CASSPTSVGDTQYF. The DNA of the CDR3 is TGTGCCAGCAGTCCTACTAGTGTGGGGGATACGCAGTATTTT.

This clonotype was detected many times. This sequence joins TRBV6-2 or TRBV6-3 and TRBJ1-5; 7 positions agree with TRBD1. The junction had 10 bases not matched to a gene; V was cut back by 0 bases and J by 5 bases. CDR3 length: 17 residues. Germline V gene data show CDR1 as MNHEY and CDR2 as SVGEGT. The CDR3 DNA reads TGTGCCAGCAGTTACTCGTCCCGAGGGGGCGCAGATCAGCCCCAGCATTTT. Translated: CASSYSSRGGADQPQHF.

This clonotype was seen many times. The V and J genes are TRBV7-2 and TRBJ1-5; no clear D. Germline CDR1 is SGHTA and CDR2 is FQGNSA. The CDR3 runs 16 residues. V was shortened by 8 bases and J by 3 bases, with 20 bases between the two germline ends. The CDR3 sequence: CASVDYEAGSNQPQHF. The CDR3 nucleotides read TGTGCCAGCGTAGATTACGAGGCAGGTTCCAATCAGCCCCAGCATTTT.

A remark on this clonotype: Being one base from a much bigger clone, this may be a read error. This sequence joins TRBV2 and TRBJ1-6; the match to TRBD1 covers 9 bases. The germline gives CDR1 SNHLY, CDR2 FYNNEI. The CDR3 contains 13 residues. V was pared by 7 bases and J by 8 bases, with 3 bases of the junction left unmatched. The CDR3 sequence: CASTRTGDSPLHF. DNA of the CDR3: TGTGCCAGCACCAGGACAGGGGATTCACCCCTCCACTTT.

This clonotype was seen at least ten times. This chain links TRBV29-1 with TRBJ2-7; TRBD1 agrees at 9 bases. The CDR3 loop spans 15 amino acids. With V trimmed by 6 bases and J by 6 bases, 15 bases remained unmatched. Germline-derived CDR1 and CDR2 are SQVTM and ANQGSEA. CDR3 nucleotides: TGCAGCGTCCTCCCTTCCGGGACAGGGAGATCCGAGCAGTACTTC. It codes for CSVLPSGTGRSEQYF.

This clonotype was seen many times. The V gene is TRBV7-2, the J gene TRBJ1-2; the D is unclear. This CDR3 contains 12 residues. V lost 0 bases and J 4 bases, leaving 3 bases between the germline ends. The germline gives CDR1 SGHTA, CDR2 FQGNSA. In nucleotides, the CDR3 is TGTGCCAGCAGCTTAGCGCGCTATGGCTACACCTTC. Encoded protein: CASSLARYGYTF.

This clonotype showed up many times. This chain joins TRBV6-5 and TRBJ2-1, with D hard to call. Germline V gene data show CDR1 as MNHEY and CDR2 as SVGAGI. Trimming cost V 0 bases and J 6 bases, with 12 bases left between them. The CDR3 loop spans 15 amino acids. In DNA form, the CDR3 reads TGTGCCAGCAGTTACTCGATCCGGGTCCGCAATGAGCAGTTCTTC. Amino acids: CASSYSIRVRNEQFF.

In this sample, this clonotype turned up many times. V usage is TRBV5-1 and J usage is TRBJ2-5; 8 positions agree with TRBD2. The CDR3 has 17 amino acids. After removal of 1 base from V and 2 bases from J, the junction contained 10 bases not matched to a gene. Germline V lookup: CDR1 SGHRS, CDR2 YFSETQ. This CDR3 reads CASSLFPAGDLQETQYF. CDR3 sequence (DNA): TGCGCCAGCAGCTTGTTTCCAGCGGGGGATTTACAAGAGACCCAGTACTTC.

The sample holds many counts of this clonotype. The chain employs TRBV10-3 and TRBJ2-3; the D gene is possibly TRBD2 (7 bases). The ends were cut back, 11 bases at V and 3 bases at J, with 15 bases in the middle. Per germline, CDR1 ENHRY and CDR2 SYGVKD. CDR3 length: 13 residues. In nucleotides, the CDR3 is TGTGCCTCTGGGGGGGGGCTTACAGATACGCAGTATTTT. It yields the protein CASGGGLTDTQYF.

This clonotype was detected many times. The V and J genes are TRBV7-9 and TRBJ1-2, with D maybe TRBD1 (6 bases). Trimming left V 8 bases short and J 8 bases short, with 18 bases between. CDR1 and CDR2 from the germline V gene are SEHNR and FQNEAQ (reference sequence). The CDR3 sequence is 13 residues long. This CDR3 reads CASALQGIGGYTF. The CDR3 nucleotides read TGTGCCAGCGCGTTACAGGGAATTGGCGGCTACACCTTC.

In this sample, this clonotype turned up many times. The CDR3 DNA reads TGTGCCAGCAGCTGGGACGGGTACGAGCAGTACTTC. Translated: CASSWDGYEQYF. The rearrangement links TRBV7-2 to TRBJ2-7; D possibly matches TRBD1 or TRBD2 (5 bases each). The CDR3 contains 12 residues. V gave up 4 bases and J gave up 4 bases, with 8 bases separating them. Germline V gene data show CDR1 as SGHTA and CDR2 as FQGNSA. The full variable domain, completed using reference TRBV7-2 and TRBJ2-7, is GAGVSQSPSNKVTEKGKDVELRCDPISGHTALYWYRQSLGQGLEFLIYFQGNSAPDKSGLPSDRFSAERTGGSVSTLTIQRTQQEDSAVYLCASSWDGYEQYFGPGTRLTVT.

This clonotype came up many times. The rearrangement joins TRBV5-6 to TRBJ2-1, with 12 bases lining up with TRBD1. CDR3 length: 15 residues. Unmatched junction bases numbered 3, after V lost 4 bases and J lost 4 bases. Germline V lookup: CDR1 SGHDT, CDR2 YYEEEE. The CDR3 DNA is TGTGCCAGCAGCCGGGGACAGGGGGCTTACAATGAGCAGTTCTTC. This sequence encodes CASSRGQGAYNEQFF.